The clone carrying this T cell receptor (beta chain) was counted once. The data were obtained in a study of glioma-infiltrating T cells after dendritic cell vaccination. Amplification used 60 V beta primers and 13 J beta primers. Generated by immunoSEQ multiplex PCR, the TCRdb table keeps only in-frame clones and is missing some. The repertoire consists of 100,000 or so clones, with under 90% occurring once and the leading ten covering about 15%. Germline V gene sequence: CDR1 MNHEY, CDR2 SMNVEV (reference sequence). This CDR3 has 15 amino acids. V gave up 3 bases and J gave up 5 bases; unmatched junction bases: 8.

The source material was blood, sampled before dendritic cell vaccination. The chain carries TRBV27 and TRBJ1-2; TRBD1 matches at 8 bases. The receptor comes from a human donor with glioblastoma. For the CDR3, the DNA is TGTGCCAGCAGTTTCCTACAGGGGGGGAGGTATGGCTACACCTTC. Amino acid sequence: CASSFLQGGRYGYTF.